This TCR beta chain was recovered during a study of blood T cell repertoires in COVID-19. About the research overall: The United States, Italy and Spain provided the acute and convalescent COVID-19 samples.

The CDR3 sequence is 16 residues long. Germline trimming cut 6 bases from V and 5 bases from J; bases unmatched to any gene: 11. The V gene's germline CDR1 is SNHLY and CDR2 FYNNEI. Per the authors' pipeline: By means of reference gene primer amplification, nucleated cell counts were estimated. Assay used: immunoSEQ multiplex PCR; TCRdb lists only in-frame clones, some missing. The V and J calls and the clone size are those of that table, but D and trimming were determined from the DNA. The profile shows hundreds of thousands of clones, under 90% of them singletons. Material: peripheral blood. The sequence came from a man older than 75 with acute or convalescent COVID-19. The chain combines TRBV2 with TRBJ1-3; 9 nucleotides match TRBD1. The CDR3 protein is CASRAPGQGARNTIYF. The DNA of the CDR3 is TGTGCCAGCAGGGCGCCGGGACAGGGAGCAAGAAACACCATATATTTT.